This is a list of T cell receptor beta chains from one sample in a study of T cells in Graves' hyperthyroidism and ophthalmopathy. TCRdb reanalysed the multiplex PCR reads using MiXCR and keeps one entry per CDR3 protein. This table has hundreds of thousands of distinct CDR3 sequences, around a quarter appearing once. Sequenced material: blood. Receptors were obtained from a man over 45 with Graves' hyperthyroidism. Each CDR3 is given with its conserved first and last residue.

TRBV7-9	TRBJ2-5	CASVRSRERGQETQYF
TRBV7-8	TRBJ2-5	CASSLLPLETQYF
TRBV24-1	TRBJ1-5	CATSDLWDRVRNQPQHF
TRBV3-1	TRBJ1-1	CASSSRGLNTEAFF
TRBV29-1	TRBJ1-2	CSVRSGYGYTF
TRBV12-3/TRBV12-4	TRBJ1-2	CASSPRQGRSGCTF
TRBV11-3	TRBJ1-2	CASSLVDTNYGYTF
TRBV20-1	TRBJ2-5	CSASPAIQETQYF
TRBV11-2	TRBJ2-2	CASSLGTSGRTGELFF
TRBV28	TRBJ2-5	CASSLTAGGGGETQYF
TRBV10-3	TRBJ2-2	CAIGAAPTNTGELFF
TRBV3-1	TRBJ1-1	CASSRAGGSTEAFF
TRBV28	TRBJ1-2	CASSLSGVLGYTF
TRBV3-1	TRBJ1-1	CASSQLTEAFF
TRBV6-1	TRBJ2-3	CASTFGASGGPVTQYF
TRBV19	TRBJ2-5	CASTLGRRGYQETQYF
TRBV18	TRBJ1-6	CASSPGTGESYNSPLHF
TRBV7-8	TRBJ2-7	CASSSLGTSGSYEQYF
TRBV19	TRBJ2-3	CASASLGDTQYF
TRBV3-1	TRBJ2-1	CASSSVGPSGRASEQFF
TRBV28	TRBJ1-2	CASSLLGGLESYTF
TRBV5-1	TRBJ1-6	CASSLDPTNSPLHF
TRBV5-1	TRBJ1-1	CASSLHPGENTEAFF
TRBV20-1	TRBJ2-3	CSAPTSGSTDTQYF
TRBV7-2	TRBJ1-2	CASSRRPAGEYGYTF
TRBV15	TRBJ2-7	CATSGTGVGEDYEQYF
TRBV2	TRBJ1-2	CASSENGVAYGYTF
TRBV28	TRBJ2-7	CASSPSGRRYEQYF
TRBV20-1	TRBJ2-5	CSARYGRGRGETQYF
TRBV24-1	TRBJ2-1	CATHFPSSYNEQFF
TRBV6-5	TRBJ1-1	CASSYVKGGSTEAFF
TRBV7-3	TRBJ1-1	CASSPDALTTAFF
TRBV6-1	TRBJ1-1	CASREGWTEAFF
TRBV11-2	TRBJ1-2	CASSSSGQVYGYTF
TRBV3-1	TRBJ2-5	CASSLTGGKETQYF
TRBV11-2	TRBJ2-7	CASTYGVAGFSYEQYF
TRBV11-2	TRBJ2-1	CASSLKAGSRTEQFF
TRBV7-3	TRBJ2-3	CASSLTVQRNTDTQYF
TRBV5-1	TRBJ2-1	CASSPTSGSMSEQFF
TRBV5-1	TRBJ2-1	CASSWTENTNNEQFF
TRBV29-1	TRBJ1-1	CSGLDSEAFF
TRBV12-3/TRBV12-4	TRBJ2-7	CASSFGQGAEEQYF
TRBV5-1	TRBJ1-1	CASRGQVNTEAFF
TRBV6-1	TRBJ2-1	CASSPGGRPSNEQFF
TRBV5-1	TRBJ1-1	CASTEDRGRTEAFF
TRBV5-1	TRBJ2-1	CASSWNPGQGNNEQFF
TRBV6-5	TRBJ2-7	CASINIAGANEQYF
TRBV12-3/TRBV12-4	TRBJ2-1	CASSPGLAGWEFF
TRBV3-1	TRBJ2-2	CASSPYNTGELFF
TRBV20-1	TRBJ2-7	CSATGHNAYEQYF
TRBV7-9	TRBJ1-1	CASSLVGARLNTEAFF
TRBV3-1	TRBJ2-1	CASSQDNSGLYNEQFF
TRBV10-3	TRBJ1-5	CAISESKDQPQHF
TRBV12-3/TRBV12-4	TRBJ2-7	CASSRGAVYEQYF
TRBV29-1	TRBJ1-3	CSARSGNTIYF